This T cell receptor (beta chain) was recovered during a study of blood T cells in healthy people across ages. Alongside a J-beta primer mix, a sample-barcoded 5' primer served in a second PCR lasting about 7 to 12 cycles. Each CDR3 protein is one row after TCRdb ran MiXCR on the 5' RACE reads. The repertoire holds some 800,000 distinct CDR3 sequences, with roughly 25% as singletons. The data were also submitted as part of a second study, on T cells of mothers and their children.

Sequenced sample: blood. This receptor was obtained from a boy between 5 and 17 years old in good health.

CDR3 nucleotides: TGTGCCAGCTCACCAGGTCTGGTAACTGAAGCTTTCTTT. Translating it yields CASSPGLVTEAFF. The chain has TRBV18 and TRBJ1-1; unclear D gene. Between the trimmed V and J ends, which lost 2 bases and 5 bases, there was a span of 9 bases. CDR1 and CDR2 from the germline V gene are KGHSH and LQKENI. There are 13 residues in the CDR3.